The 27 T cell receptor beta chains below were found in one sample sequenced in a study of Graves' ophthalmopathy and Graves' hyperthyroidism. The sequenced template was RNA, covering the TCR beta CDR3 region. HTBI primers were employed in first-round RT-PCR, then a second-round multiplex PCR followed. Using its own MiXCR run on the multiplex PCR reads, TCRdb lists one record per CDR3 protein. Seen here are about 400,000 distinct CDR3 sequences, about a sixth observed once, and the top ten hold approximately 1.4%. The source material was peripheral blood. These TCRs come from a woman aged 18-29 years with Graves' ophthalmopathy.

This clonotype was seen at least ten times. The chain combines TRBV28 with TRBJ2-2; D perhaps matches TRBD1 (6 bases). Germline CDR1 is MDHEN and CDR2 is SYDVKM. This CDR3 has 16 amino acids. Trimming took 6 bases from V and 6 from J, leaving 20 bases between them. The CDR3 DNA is TGTGCCAGCAGCTACGCCGATGTACAGGGTTCCGGGGAGCTGTTTTTT. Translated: CASSYADVQGSGELFF.

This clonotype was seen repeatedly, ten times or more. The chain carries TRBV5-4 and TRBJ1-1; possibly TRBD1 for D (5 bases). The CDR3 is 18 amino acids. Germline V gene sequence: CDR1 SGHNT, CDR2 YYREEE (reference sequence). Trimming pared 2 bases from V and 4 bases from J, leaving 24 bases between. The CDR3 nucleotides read TGTGCCAGCAGCTTAGTCAGACCGGTGAAGGTCGGGGGCACTGAAGCTTTCTTT. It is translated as CASSLVRPVKVGGTEAFF.

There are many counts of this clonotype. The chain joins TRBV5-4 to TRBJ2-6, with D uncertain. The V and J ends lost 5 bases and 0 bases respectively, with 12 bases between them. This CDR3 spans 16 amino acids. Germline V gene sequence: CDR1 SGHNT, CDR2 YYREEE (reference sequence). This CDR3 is CASRQALNSGANVLTF. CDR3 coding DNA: TGTGCCAGCAGGCAGGCCCTAAACTCTGGGGCCAACGTCCTGACTTTC.

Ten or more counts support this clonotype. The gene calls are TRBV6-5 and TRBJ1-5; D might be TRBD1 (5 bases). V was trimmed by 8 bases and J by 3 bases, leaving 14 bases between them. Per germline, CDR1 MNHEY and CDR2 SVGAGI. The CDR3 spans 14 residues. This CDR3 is CASGHTGFNQPQHF. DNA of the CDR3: TGTGCCAGCGGGCATACAGGTTTCAATCAGCCCCAGCATTTT.

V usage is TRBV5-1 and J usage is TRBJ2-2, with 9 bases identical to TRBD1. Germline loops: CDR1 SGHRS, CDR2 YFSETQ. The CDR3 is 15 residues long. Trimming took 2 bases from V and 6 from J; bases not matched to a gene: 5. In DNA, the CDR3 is TGCGCCAGCAGCTTCCGGACAGGGGCCCCCGGGGAGCTGTTTTTT. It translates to CASSFRTGAPGELFF.

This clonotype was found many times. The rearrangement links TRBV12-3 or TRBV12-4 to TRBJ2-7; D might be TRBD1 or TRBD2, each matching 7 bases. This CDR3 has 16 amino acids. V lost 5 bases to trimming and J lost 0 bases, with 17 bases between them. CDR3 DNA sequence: TGTGCCAGCAGTCCCTGGGAGGGGACAGACTCCTACGAGCAGTACTTC. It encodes CASSPWEGTDSYEQYF.

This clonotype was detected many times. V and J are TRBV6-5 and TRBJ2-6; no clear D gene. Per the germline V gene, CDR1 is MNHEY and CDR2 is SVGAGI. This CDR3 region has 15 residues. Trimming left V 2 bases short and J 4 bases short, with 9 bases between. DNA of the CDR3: TGTGCCAGCAGTTACAACTCAGGCGGGGCCAACGTCCTGACTTTC. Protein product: CASSYNSGGANVLTF.

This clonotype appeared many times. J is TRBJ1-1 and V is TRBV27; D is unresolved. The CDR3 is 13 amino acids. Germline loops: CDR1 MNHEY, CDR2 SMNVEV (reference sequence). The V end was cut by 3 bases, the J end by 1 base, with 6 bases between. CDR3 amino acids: CASSFGGNTEAFF. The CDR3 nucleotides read TGTGCCAGCAGTTTCGGAGGGAACACTGAAGCTTTCTTT.

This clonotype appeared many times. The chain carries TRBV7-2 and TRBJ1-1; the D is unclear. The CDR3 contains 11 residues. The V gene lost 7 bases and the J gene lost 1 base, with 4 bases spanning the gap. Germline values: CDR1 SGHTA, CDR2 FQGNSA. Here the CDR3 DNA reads TGTGCCAGCAATGAGAACACTGAAGCTTTCTTT. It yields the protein CASNENTEAFF.

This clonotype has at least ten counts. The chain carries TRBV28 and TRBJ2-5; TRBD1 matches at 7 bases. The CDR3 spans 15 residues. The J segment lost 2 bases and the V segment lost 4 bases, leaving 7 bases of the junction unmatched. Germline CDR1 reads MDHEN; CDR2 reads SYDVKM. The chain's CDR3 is CASSSFPRGQETQYF. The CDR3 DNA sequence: TGTGCCAGCAGTTCCTTCCCCAGGGGGCAAGAGACCCAGTACTTC.

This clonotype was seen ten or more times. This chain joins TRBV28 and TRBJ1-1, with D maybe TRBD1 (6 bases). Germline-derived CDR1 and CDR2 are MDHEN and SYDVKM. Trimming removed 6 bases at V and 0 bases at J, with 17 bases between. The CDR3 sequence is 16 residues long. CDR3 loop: CASSRGGYRVNTEAFF. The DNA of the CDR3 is TGTGCCAGCAGCAGAGGGGGTTACAGGGTGAACACTGAAGCTTTCTTT.

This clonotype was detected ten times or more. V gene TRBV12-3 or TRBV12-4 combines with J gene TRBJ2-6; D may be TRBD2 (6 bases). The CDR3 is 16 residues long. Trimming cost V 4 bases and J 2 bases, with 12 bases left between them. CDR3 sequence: CASSSRRETGANVLTF. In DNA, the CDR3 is TGTGCCAGCAGTTCAAGACGGGAGACTGGGGCCAACGTCCTGACTTTC.

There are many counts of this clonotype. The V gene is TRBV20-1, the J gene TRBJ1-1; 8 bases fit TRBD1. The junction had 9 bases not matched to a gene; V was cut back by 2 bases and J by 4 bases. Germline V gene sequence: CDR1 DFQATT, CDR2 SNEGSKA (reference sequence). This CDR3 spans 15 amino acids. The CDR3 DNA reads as TGCAGTGCTAGAAAGCCAGGGGGCGCGGGCACTGAAGCTTTCTTT. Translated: CSARKPGGAGTEAFF.

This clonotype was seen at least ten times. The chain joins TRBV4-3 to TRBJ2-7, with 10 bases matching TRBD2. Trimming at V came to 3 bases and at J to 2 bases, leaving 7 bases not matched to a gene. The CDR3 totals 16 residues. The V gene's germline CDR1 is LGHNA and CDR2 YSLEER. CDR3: CASSQDPSGRAYEQYF. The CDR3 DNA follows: TGCGCCAGCAGCCAGGATCCAAGCGGGAGGGCCTACGAGCAGTACTTC.

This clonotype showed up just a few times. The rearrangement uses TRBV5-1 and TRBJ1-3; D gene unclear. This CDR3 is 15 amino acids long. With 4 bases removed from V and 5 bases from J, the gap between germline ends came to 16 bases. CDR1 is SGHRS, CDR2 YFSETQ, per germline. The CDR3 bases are TGCGCCAGCAGCCCGACGGGCGAGGATAGAAACACCATATATTTT. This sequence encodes CASSPTGEDRNTIYF.

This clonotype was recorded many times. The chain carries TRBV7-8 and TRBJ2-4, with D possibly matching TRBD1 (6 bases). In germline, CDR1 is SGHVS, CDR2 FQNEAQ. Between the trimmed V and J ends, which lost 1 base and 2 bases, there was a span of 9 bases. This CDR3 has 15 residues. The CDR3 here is CASSLGTDTKNIQYF. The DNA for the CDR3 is TGTGCCAGCAGCTTAGGGACAGATACCAAAAACATTCAGTACTTC.

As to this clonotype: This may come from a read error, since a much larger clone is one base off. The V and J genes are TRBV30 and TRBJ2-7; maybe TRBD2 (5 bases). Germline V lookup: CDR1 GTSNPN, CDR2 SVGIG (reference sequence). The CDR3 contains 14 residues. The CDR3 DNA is TGTACCTGGAGTGTAAGCGGACCCCCCTACGAGCAGTACTTC. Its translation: CTWSVSGPPYEQYF.

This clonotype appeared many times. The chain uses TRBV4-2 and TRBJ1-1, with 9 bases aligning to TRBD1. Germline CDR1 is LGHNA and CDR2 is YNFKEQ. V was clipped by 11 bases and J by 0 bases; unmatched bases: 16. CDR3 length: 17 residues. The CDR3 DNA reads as TGTGCCTCTATTCCCGGACAGGGGATGAGGGTGAACACTGAAGCTTTCTTT. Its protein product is CASIPGQGMRVNTEAFF.

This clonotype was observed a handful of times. The CDR3 reads CASSYTGSGNQPQHF. CDR3 coding DNA: TGTGCCAGCTCATATACAGGGTCGGGCAATCAGCCCCAGCATTTT. The chain uses TRBV18 and TRBJ1-5, with D possibly being TRBD1 (6 bases). Germline V CDR1 and CDR2: KGHSH, LQKENI. V was pared by 5 bases and J by 2 bases, with 13 bases between. The CDR3 consists of 15 residues.

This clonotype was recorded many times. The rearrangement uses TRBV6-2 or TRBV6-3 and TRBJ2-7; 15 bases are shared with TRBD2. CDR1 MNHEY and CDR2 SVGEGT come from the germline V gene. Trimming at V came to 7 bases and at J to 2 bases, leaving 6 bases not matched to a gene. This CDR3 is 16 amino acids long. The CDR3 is CASTGTSGGNPYEQYF. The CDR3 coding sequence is TGTGCCAGCACCGGGACTAGCGGGGGGAACCCCTACGAGCAGTACTTC.

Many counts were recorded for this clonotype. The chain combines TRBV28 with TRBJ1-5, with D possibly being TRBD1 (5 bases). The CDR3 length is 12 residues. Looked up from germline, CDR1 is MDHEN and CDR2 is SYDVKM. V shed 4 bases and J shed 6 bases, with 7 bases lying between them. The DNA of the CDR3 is TGTGCCAGCAGTTACGGGACTCAGCCCCAGCATTTT. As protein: CASSYGTQPQHF.

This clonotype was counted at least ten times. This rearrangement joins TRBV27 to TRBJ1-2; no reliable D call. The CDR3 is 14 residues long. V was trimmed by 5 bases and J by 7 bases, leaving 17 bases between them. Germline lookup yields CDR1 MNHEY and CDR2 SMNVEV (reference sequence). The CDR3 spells CASSDGRMWSGYTF. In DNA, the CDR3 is TGTGCCAGCAGTGACGGACGAATGTGGAGTGGCTACACCTTC.

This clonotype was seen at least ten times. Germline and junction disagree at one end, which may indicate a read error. In DNA form, the CDR3 reads TGTGCCAGCAGCTCCTCCTACGAGCAGTACTTC. It specifies CASSSSYEQYF. This sequence joins TRBV5-1 and TRBJ2-7; D gene uncertain. CDR1 is SGHRS, CDR2 YFSETQ, per germline. The CDR3 is 11 amino acids.

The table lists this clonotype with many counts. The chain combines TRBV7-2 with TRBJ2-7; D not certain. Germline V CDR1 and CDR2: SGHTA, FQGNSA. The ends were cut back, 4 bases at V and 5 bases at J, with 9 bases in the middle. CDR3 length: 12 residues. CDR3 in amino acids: CASSSTSNEQYF. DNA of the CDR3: TGTGCCAGCAGCTCTACTTCAAACGAGCAGTACTTC.

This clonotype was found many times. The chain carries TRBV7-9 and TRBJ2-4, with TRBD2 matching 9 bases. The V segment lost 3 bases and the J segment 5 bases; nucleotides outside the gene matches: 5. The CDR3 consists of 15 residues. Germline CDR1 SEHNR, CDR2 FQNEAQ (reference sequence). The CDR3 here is CASSFSSGAQNIQYF. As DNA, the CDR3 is TGTGCCAGCAGCTTCTCTAGCGGGGCCCAAAACATTCAGTACTTC.

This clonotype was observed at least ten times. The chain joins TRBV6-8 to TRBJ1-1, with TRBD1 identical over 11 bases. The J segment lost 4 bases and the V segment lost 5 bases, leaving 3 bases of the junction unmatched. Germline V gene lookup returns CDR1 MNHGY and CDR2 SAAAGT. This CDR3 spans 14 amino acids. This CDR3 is CASSGQGAGTEAFF. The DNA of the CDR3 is TGTGCCAGCAGTGGACAGGGGGCGGGCACTGAAGCTTTCTTT.

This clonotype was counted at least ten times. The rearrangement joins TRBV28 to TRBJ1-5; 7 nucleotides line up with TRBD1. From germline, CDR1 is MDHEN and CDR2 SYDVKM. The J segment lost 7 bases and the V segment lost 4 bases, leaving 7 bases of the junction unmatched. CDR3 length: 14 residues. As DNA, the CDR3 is TGTGCCAGCAGTTCCCAGGGGGTAGGGCAGCCCCAGCATTTT. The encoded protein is CASSSQGVGQPQHF.